The T cell receptor beta chain under discussion was sequenced for a study of cytomegalovirus exposure and HLA in healthy donors. Findings and caveats of the study: The authors later found HLA-associated TCR beta chains more clonally expanded than equally common others. An observed cluster of highly shared sequence variants was recorded as a likely sequencing artifact.

Both 60 Vbeta primers and 13 Jbeta primers went into the PCR. Libraries were prepared by immunoSEQ multiplex PCR; TCRdb keeps only in-frame clonotypes and omits some of them. The data contain approximately 190,000 clones, 84% of them singletons. Points on this clone: Its antigen is currently unknown.

V was clipped by 1 base and J by 5 bases, with 15 bases between them. Germline V gives CDR1 SGDLS, CDR2 YYNGEE. The CDR3 has 16 residues. Sequences were obtained from PBMCs. The rearrangement uses TRBV9 and TRBJ2-2, with D perhaps TRBD1 (5 bases). The clonotype was recovered from a boy between 10 and 17 years old in good health and CMV-seronegative. CDR3 coding DNA: TGTGCCAGCAGCGTATCTATAAGACAGATTACCGGGGAGCTGTTTTTT. Protein sequence: CASSVSIRQITGELFF.